The 5 T cell receptor beta chains presented below share a single source sample, sequenced in a study of T-cell reconstitution after alpha-beta-depleted transplantation in children. Unique molecular identifiers were built into the TCRbeta library. From the PCR reads, TCRdb called clonotypes with MiXCR, one entry per CDR3 protein. Of roughly 400,000 distinct CDR3 sequences detected, 43% appear once; the ten largest clones hold around a quarter. Specimen: PBMCs, collected before TCRalphabeta/CD19-depleted stem cell transplant. Every receptor here comes from a girl aged 2 to 10 with aplastic anemia, due to receive a stem cell transplant.

This clonotype was seen repeatedly, ten times or more. The chain is built from TRBV7-9 and TRBJ2-1, with D perhaps being TRBD1 or TRBD2 (6 bases each). The V gene's germline CDR1 is SEHNR and CDR2 FQNEAQ (reference sequence). V lost 2 bases to trimming and J lost 6 bases, with 11 bases between them. This CDR3 is built from 14 residues. The CDR3 sequence: CASSLIGGPNEQFF. In DNA form, the CDR3 reads TGTGCCAGCAGCTTAATAGGGGGGCCCAATGAGCAGTTCTTC.

Ten or more counts support this clonotype. CDR3 region: CSVARDGSSYNEQFF. As DNA, the CDR3 is TGCAGCGTTGCCCGGGACGGCTCTTCCTACAATGAGCAGTTCTTC. The chain has TRBV29-1 and TRBJ2-1; D tentatively fits TRBD1 or TRBD2 (5 bases each). In germline, CDR1 is SQVTM, CDR2 ANQGSEA. This CDR3 is built from 15 residues. Trimming took 4 bases from V and 1 from J, leaving 14 bases between them.

The chain has TRBV7-2 and TRBJ1-4; D gene unclear. V was cut by 4 bases and J by 5 bases, with 14 bases left in between. Germline values: CDR1 SGHTA, CDR2 FQGNSA. The CDR3 consists of 15 residues. The chain's CDR3 is CASSSGSRFNEKLFF. In nucleotides, the CDR3 is TGTGCCAGCAGCTCCGGATCCCGTTTCAATGAAAAACTGTTTTTT.

About this clonotype: At one of its ends the junction is not consistent with the germline gene, which may arise from a read error. The chain recombines TRBV12-3 or TRBV12-4 with TRBJ2-1; possible D gene TRBD1, 5 bases. The CDR3 has 14 amino acids. The CDR3 region is CASNPRTPAGPNVF. The CDR3 DNA reads as TGTGCCAGCAACCCAAGAACCCCGGCAGGGCCCAATGTCTTC.

Written as DNA, the CDR3 is TGTGCCTGGAGTTCCGGGATTCGACAAGAGACCCAGTACTTC. Its translation: CAWSSGIRQETQYF. The rearrangement links TRBV30 to TRBJ2-5; a weak D match, TRBD2 (5 bases). The CDR3 consists of 14 residues. Trimming left V 2 bases short and J 2 bases short, with 12 bases between. Germline loops: CDR1 GTSNPN, CDR2 SVGIG (reference sequence).